This T cell receptor (beta chain) was sequenced for a study of CD8 T cells in ankylosing spondylitis. Study findings and constraints: Blood from ankylosing spondylitis patients appeared to carry a characteristic eight-variant TCR beta motif. Some motif variants had been reported before (in reactive arthritis synovial fluid and blood). Reported data indicate significant enrichment of disease-linked clones within matched ankylosing spondylitis synovial fluid.

The ends lost 0 bases at V and 5 bases at J; junction bases unmatched: 6. Germline CDR1 SGDLS, CDR2 YYNGEE. CDR3 length: 17 amino acids. This clonotype came up many times. What it binds is unknown. Each TCR beta library was made by quantitative 5'-RACE that incorporated molecular barcodes. MiXCR was run by TCRdb on the 5' RACE reads, yielding one entry per CDR3 protein. The data show roughly 130,000 distinct CDR3 sequences, with roughly 15% seen just once and just under 3% held by the top ten. The TCR was taken from a female donor with ankylosing spondylitis or in good health (not recorded which). The specimen sequenced was blood, either unsorted or a sorted T cell fraction (not recorded which). The chain carries TRBV9 and TRBJ2-2; 11 bases align to TRBD2. The DNA for the CDR3 is TGTGCCAGCAGCGTAGTTAGCGGGAGGGCCGGTACCGGGGAGCTGTTTTTT. It is translated as CASSVVSGRAGTGELFF.